The sequence of this T cell receptor (beta chain) was determined in a study of a mutant IDH1 vaccine in newly diagnosed glioma. Only in-frame clones appear in the TCRdb table, and some are missing; sequencing was by immunoSEQ multiplex PCR. The sample holds 75,000 to 100,000 clones, around 90% seen once. The CDR3 spans 12 residues. Germline V gene data show CDR1 as LNHDA and CDR2 as SQIVND (reference sequence). V lost 2 bases and J lost 5, with 4 bases in between. Time point denoted: baseline, week 1 (first vaccination visit). Treatment noted: pre-vaccination baseline after standard-of-care therapy. The source of this sequence is a woman aged 50 to 65 with glioma. The chain couples TRBV19 to TRBJ1-5; the D is unclear. The sequencing used PBMCs, collected from a glioma patient treated with radiotherapy, temozolomide or both. The DNA for the CDR3 is TGTGCCAGTAGTATAATTGATCAGCCCCAGCATTTT. This codes for CASSIIDQPQHF. Drawing the rest from reference TRBV19 and TRBJ1-5, the complete variable domain is DGGITQSPKYLFRKEGQNVTLSCEQNLNHDAMYWYRQDPGQGLRLIYYSQIVNDFQKGDIAEGYSVSREKKESFPLTVTSAQKNPTAFYLCASSIIDQPQHFGDGTRLSIL.